One and the same sample provided the 4 T cell receptor beta chains below, sequenced in a study of CD8 T cells in ankylosing spondylitis. Whole-study findings and limits: Blood of patients with ankylosing spondylitis appeared to be characterized by a TCR beta motif of eight highly homologous variants.

The antigens for these receptors are not known. TCRdb re-analysed the 5' RACE reads in MiXCR, keeping a single row per CDR3 protein. Of 650,000 to 800,000 distinct CDR3 sequences in the sample, 19% were seen once. Sequenced input: blood, either unsorted or a sorted T cell fraction (not recorded which). The receptors here all came from a male donor with ankylosing spondylitis.

The V call is TRBV20-1, the J call TRBJ2-3; D unclear. V lost 3 bases to trimming and J lost 2 bases, with 12 bases between them. Germline assignment: CDR1 DFQATT and CDR2 SNEGSKA (reference sequence). CDR3 length: 14 amino acids. The CDR3 sequence is CSASFGRNTDTQYF. The CDR3 DNA reads as TGCAGTGCTAGTTTCGGTCGGAACACAGATACGCAGTATTTT.

This clonotype has only a few counts. The chain employs TRBV10-2 and TRBJ2-1; the D gene is possibly TRBD2 (5 bases). Germline V gene sequence: CDR1 WSHSY, CDR2 SAAADI. The length of the CDR3 is 13 residues. V was clipped by 2 bases and J by 8 bases, with 10 bases between them. This CDR3 reads CASSETSSDEQFF. The CDR3 region has the DNA TGCGCCAGCAGTGAGACTAGTTCCGATGAGCAGTTCTTC.

The sample holds a few counts of this clonotype. The CDR3 coding sequence is TGCAGTGCTAGAGATTCCCTAGCGGAGAGCTCTGGGGCCAACGTCCTGACTTTC. Translating it yields CSARDSLAESSGANVLTF. The gene calls are TRBV20-1 and TRBJ2-6, with 7 bases that match TRBD2. Trimming at V came to 0 bases and at J to 0 bases, leaving 8 bases not matched to a gene. Germline lookup yields CDR1 DFQATT and CDR2 SNEGSKA (reference sequence). CDR3 size: 18 residues.

This chain links TRBV12-3 or TRBV12-4 with TRBJ2-2; weak D call: TRBD2 (5 bases). The CDR3 is 15 residues long. Deletions cut 7 bases from V and 3 bases from J, with 15 bases between. Here the CDR3 reads CASTDEGGYTGELFF. In DNA, the CDR3 is TGTGCCAGCACCGATGAGGGCGGGTACACCGGGGAGCTGTTTTTT.